This TCR beta chain derives from a study of shared clonotypes between healthy human individuals. Study-level information: Donors had three CD4 naive, three CD4 memory, two CD8 naive and one CD8 memory plate apiece.

The germline CDR1 and CDR2 sequences are MDHEN and SYDVKM. Trimming removed 6 bases from V and 7 bases from J, with 12 bases in between. This CDR3 contains 13 residues. On this clone: Its specificity is unknown.

Each sorted subset replicate got 200 ng genomic DNA, roughly 30,000 genomes. Assay used: immunoSEQ multiplex PCR; TCRdb lists only in-frame clones, some missing. This sample yields roughly 2,500,000 clones, of which more than 85% are seen a single time; 0.36% belongs to the top ten. Study outcomes and limitations: Since donors were few, the genetic and exposure-history diversity represented was limited.

The source is a man aged 18 to 35 in good health. Some clones in this sample may be carry-over from other donors' samples. Sample: naive CD4+ T cells from PBMCs. Subset given: CD45RA+ positively selected. This sequence joins TRBV28 and TRBJ2-2; D is unclear. The CDR3 nucleotides read TGTGCCAGCAGGTACAGAGCCCACGGGGAGCTGTTTTTT. It specifies CASRYRAHGELFF.